This entry is about one T cell receptor beta chain. Its antigen is unknown. It is likely a read error, because the conserved phenylalanine at the end of the CDR3 is missing. The sample originates from a study of tumor-infiltrating lymphocytes in primary liver carcinoma. Study at large: Ages ranged from 30 to 69, with HCC or mixed HCC-cholangiocarcinoma.

The source material, roughly 18-32 mg of unsorted bulk tissue, was used to co-extract RNA and DNA. Chronic HBV infection was present in the patients, who were treatment-naive. General study findings and limits: When set against blood, tumors had a significantly higher top-250-clone fraction (p = 0.039). Tumor region pairs outstripped tumor-adjacent and tumor-blood pairs in overlap.

A constant-region primer primed TCR beta cDNA synthesis from about 490 ng of total RNA. Amplification in three nested multiplex PCR rounds with slightly modified ARM-PCR gave rise to TCR beta libraries. Use of TRBV1-TRBV30 forward primers with a C-beta reverse primer characterized the first two PCR rounds, which lasted about 9 cycles each. TCRdb redid the calling of the multiplex PCR reads with MiXCR, one entry per CDR3 protein. There are some 130,000 distinct CDR3 sequences in the sample; 55% to 70% occur only once, and over 6.5% lies in the top ten. The CDR3 runs 15 residues. Per the germline V gene, CDR1 is SNHLY and CDR2 is FYNNEI. Trimming took 7 bases from V and 4 from J, leaving 14 bases between them.

The rearrangement uses TRBV2 and TRBJ2-6, with D tentatively TRBD2 (6 bases). This receptor was obtained from a woman in her sixties or seventies with primary liver carcinoma and hepatitis B virus infection. Sequences were obtained from tumor-adjacent normal liver tissue. This CDR3 reads CASTRDGGGANVLTI. CDR3 in DNA: TGTGCCAGCACCCGGGATGGAGGGGGGGCCAACGTCCTGACTATC.